The TCR beta chain described here comes from a study of shared clonotypes between healthy human individuals. Donors were Caucasian adults residing in Nashville, Tennessee, USA. The CDR3 is 15 residues long. Trimming shortened V by 6 bases and J by 5 bases, and 19 bases separated the two germline ends. The germline V gene has CDR1 LNHDA and CDR2 SQIVND (reference sequence). Whole-study results and caveats: Non-shared clonotypes displayed generation probabilities falling below those of clonotypes present in all four donors. Despite large depth, sorted-subset datasets appeared incompletely sequenced.

Comment on this clone: Its antigen is as yet unknown.

Per sorted-subset replicate PCR, input was 150 to 250 ng DNA, representing tens of thousands of T cell genomes. The data were produced by immunoSEQ multiplex PCR, yet TCRdb's version contains in-frame clones alone and is incomplete. This sample has 600,000 to 750,000 clones, with over 55% found just once. This chain uses TRBV19 with TRBJ1-1, with a weak D call TRBD1 (6 bases). The receptor was derived from a woman aged 30 to 39 in good health. The sample taken for sequencing was memory CD4+ T cells sorted from blood. This sample's subset: CD45RA-negative fraction. The CDR3 DNA reads TGTGCCAGTAGCGAAAGAAGGACAGTCGTGACTGAAGCTTTCTTT. This gives the protein CASSERRTVVTEAFF.